These T cell receptor beta chains were read from a single sample in a study of cytomegalovirus exposure and HLA in healthy donors. Some clones are missing from TCRdb's copy, which holds only in-frame ones; the method was immunoSEQ multiplex PCR. The table includes 110,000 to 150,000 clones, around four fifths detected once. The specimen sequenced was PBMCs. These receptors came from a woman between 25 and 40 years old in good health and CMV-seronegative. CDR3s include the opening cysteine and the closing phenylalanine or tryptophan. The listing skips clone size in some rows; elsewhere it reads once, few, many or a size class.

V gene	J gene	clone size	CDR3 protein
TRBV5-1	TRBJ2-1	.	CASTFRGTTHYNEQFF
TRBV6-4	TRBJ1-2	.	CASSVNSLGSYGYTF
TRBV7-8	TRBJ2-1	.	CASSRQGRWEQFF
TRBV7-9	TRBJ2-2	.	CASSPRGGYTGELFF
TRBV7-9	TRBJ1-1	.	CASSRDLDRYTEAFF
TRBV4-2	TRBJ2-7	few	CASSQDTDLPEQYF
TRBV6-1	TRBJ2-7	.	CASTSGTGTEQYF
TRBV6-5	TRBJ1-2	.	CATRQGSGGYTF
TRBV28	TRBJ1-2	.	CASSFAQGVFAGYTF
TRBV5-1	TRBJ1-1	.	CASSLEPASANTEAFF
TRBV19	TRBJ1-1	.	CASSYNRNTEAFF
TRBV7-3	TRBJ2-1	.	CASSLTRDHEQFF
TRBV6-6	TRBJ1-2	few	CASSYYNRAYGYTF
TRBV6-5	TRBJ1-1	.	CASSKDPQGAFF
TRBV13	TRBJ1-2	.	CASSHPGSGGANGYTF
TRBV28	TRBJ2-7	.	CASSDPAGGFYEQYF
TRBV4-3	TRBJ1-6	.	CASSQDSQGRNSPLHF
TRBV5-5	TRBJ2-2	few	CASSTTGVGAGELFF
TRBV5-6	TRBJ2-3	.	CASSLNRGTQYF
TRBV10-1	TRBJ2-7	.	CASSETQRREQYF
TRBV7-6	TRBJ2-1	.	CASSLEFSGSAGDNEQFF
TRBV11-1	TRBJ1-4	once	CASSSRDEKLFF
TRBV28	TRBJ1-2	.	CASSLYSSGTGNGYTF
TRBV6-6	TRBJ2-5	.	CASENIKETQYF
TRBV7-3	TRBJ2-3	.	CASSLASTDTQYF
TRBV5-5	TRBJ1-1	.	CASSTPGTGETEAFF
TRBV2	TRBJ2-1	many	CASRGQGAYNEQFF
TRBV5-6	TRBJ2-6	.	CASSLGLSGANVLTF
TRBV18	TRBJ1-1	.	CASSQGTGGDTEAFF
TRBV5-5	TRBJ2-5	.	CASSEGLAGGQETQYF
TRBV6-5	TRBJ2-3	few	CASSYSWGTDTQYF
TRBV5-6	TRBJ2-1	.	CASSSSTNLINEQFF
TRBV12-5	TRBJ2-2	.	CASGLDNLKLFF
TRBV4-2	TRBJ1-2	.	CASSQADRGNYGYTF
TRBV6-1	TRBJ1-1	few	CASGTGGLNTEAFF
TRBV5-6	TRBJ2-1	.	CASSPRTGGDEQFF
TRBV27	TRBJ1-2	.	CASSLNSGANYGYTF
TRBV5-1	TRBJ1-3	.	CASSLTGEGNTIYF
TRBV5-6	TRBJ2-7	.	CASSGNRLNAPYEQYF
TRBV15	TRBJ2-5	.	CATRTNQGQETQYF
TRBV2	TRBJ2-2	.	CASSQTGDQFGELFF
TRBV4-1	TRBJ1-1	.	CASSHPTGMNTEAFF
TRBV27	TRBJ1-1	.	CASSLHLNTEAFF
TRBV28	TRBJ2-7	once	CASRHLGREEYEQYF
TRBV9	TRBJ1-6	.	CASSVGGTLPSPLHF
TRBV27	TRBJ2-6	.	CASKKQTASGANVLTF
TRBV5-1	TRBJ1-2	.	CASSSVTDYGYTF
TRBV7-9	TRBJ2-5	.	CASSLASGGGETQYF
TRBV28	TRBJ1-1	.	CASRAGFNTEAFF
TRBV7-8	TRBJ1-2	.	CASSPLVGTGGSNYGYTF
TRBV2	TRBJ2-4	.	CASSGGARAKNIQYF